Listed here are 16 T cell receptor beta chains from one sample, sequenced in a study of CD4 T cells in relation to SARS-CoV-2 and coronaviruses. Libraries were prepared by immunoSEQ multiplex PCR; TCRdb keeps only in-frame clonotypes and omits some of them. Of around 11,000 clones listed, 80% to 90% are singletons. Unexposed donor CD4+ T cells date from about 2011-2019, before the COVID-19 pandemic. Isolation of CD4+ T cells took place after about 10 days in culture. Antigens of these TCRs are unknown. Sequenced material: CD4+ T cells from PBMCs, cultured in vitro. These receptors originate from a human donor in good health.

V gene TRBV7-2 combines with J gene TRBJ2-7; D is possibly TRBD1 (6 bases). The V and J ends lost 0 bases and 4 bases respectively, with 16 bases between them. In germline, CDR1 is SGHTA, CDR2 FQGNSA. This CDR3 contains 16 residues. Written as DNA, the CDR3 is TGTGCCAGCAGCTTAGCGGGCGGCAGGGGTCCATACGAGCAGTACTTC. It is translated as CASSLAGGRGPYEQYF.

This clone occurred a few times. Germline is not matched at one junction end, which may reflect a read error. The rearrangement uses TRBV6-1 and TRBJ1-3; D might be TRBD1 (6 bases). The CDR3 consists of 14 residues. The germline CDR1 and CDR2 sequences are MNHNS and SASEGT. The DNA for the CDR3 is TGTGCCAGCAGGGAAGGGGGTTCTGGAAACACCATATATTTT. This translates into CASREGGSGNTIYF.

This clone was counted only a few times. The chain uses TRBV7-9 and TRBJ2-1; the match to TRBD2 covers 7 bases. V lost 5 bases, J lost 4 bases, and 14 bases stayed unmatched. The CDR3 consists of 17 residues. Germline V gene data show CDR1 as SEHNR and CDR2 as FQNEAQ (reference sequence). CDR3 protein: CASSTPWGGYLYNEQFF. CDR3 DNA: TGTGCCAGCAGCACCCCTTGGGGGGGGTACCTATACAATGAGCAGTTCTTC. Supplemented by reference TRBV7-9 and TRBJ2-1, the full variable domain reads DTGVSQNPRHKITKRGQNVTFRCDPISEHNRLYWYRQTLGQGPEFLTYFQNEAQLEKSRLLSDRFSAERPKGSFSTLEIQRTEQGDSAMYLCASSTPWGGYLYNEQFFGPGTRLTVL.

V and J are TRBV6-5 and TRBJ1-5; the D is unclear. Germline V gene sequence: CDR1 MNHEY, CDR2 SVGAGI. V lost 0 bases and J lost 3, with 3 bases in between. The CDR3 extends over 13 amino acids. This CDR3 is CASSYSNNQPQHF. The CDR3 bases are TGTGCCAGCAGTTACTCGAACAATCAGCCCCAGCATTTT.

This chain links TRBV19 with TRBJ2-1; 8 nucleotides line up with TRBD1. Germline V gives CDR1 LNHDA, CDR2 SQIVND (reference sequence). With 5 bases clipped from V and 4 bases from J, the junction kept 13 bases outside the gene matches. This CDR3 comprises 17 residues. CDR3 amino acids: CASSYDDRGWGYNEQFF. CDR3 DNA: TGTGCCAGTAGTTACGACGACAGGGGCTGGGGATACAATGAGCAGTTCTTC.

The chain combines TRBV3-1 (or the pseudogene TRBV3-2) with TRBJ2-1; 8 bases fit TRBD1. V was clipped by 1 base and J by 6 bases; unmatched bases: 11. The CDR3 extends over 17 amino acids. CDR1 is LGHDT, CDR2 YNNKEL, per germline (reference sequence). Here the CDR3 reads CASSQGSHRQGTNEQFF. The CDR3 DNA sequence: TGTGCCAGCAGCCAAGGAAGTCACAGACAGGGGACCAATGAGCAGTTCTTC.

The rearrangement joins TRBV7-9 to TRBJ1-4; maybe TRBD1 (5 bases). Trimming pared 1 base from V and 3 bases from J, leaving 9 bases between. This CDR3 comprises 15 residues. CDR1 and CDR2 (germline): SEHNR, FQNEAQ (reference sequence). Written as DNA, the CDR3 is TGTGCCAGCAGCTTAGGGGGCAAGGCTAATGAAAAACTGTTTTTT. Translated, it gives CASSLGGKANEKLFF.

The CDR3 reads CASSVAWDRGPPDTQYF. The CDR3 DNA is TGTGCCAGCAGCGTAGCTTGGGACAGGGGGCCCCCAGATACGCAGTATTTT. The V call is TRBV9, the J call TRBJ2-3; 12 positions match TRBD1. With 0 bases clipped from V and 4 bases from J, the junction kept 6 bases outside the gene matches. Germline CDR1 SGDLS, CDR2 YYNGEE. This CDR3 has 17 amino acids.

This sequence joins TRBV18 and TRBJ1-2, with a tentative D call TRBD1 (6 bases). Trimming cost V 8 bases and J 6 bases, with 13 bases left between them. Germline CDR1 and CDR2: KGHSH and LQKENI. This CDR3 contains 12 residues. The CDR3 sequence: CASAQGDHGYTF. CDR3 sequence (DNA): TGTGCCAGCGCACAGGGTGATCATGGCTACACCTTC.

The CDR3 sequence: CASRGQAGVGDEQFF. Written as DNA, the CDR3 is TGTGCCAGTAGAGGTCAAGCGGGAGTTGGGGATGAGCAGTTCTTC. The chain has TRBV19 and TRBJ2-1; TRBD2 aligns across 8 bases. CDR1 and CDR2 (germline): LNHDA, SQIVND (reference sequence). The CDR3 length is 15 residues. With 6 bases clipped from V and 8 bases from J, the junction kept 12 bases outside the gene matches.

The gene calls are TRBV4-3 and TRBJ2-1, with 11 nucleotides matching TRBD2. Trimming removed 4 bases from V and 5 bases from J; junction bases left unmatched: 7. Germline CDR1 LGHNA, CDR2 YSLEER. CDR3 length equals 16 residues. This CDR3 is CASSRSGTSGHNEQFF. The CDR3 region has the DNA TGCGCCAGCAGCCGATCCGGGACTAGCGGCCACAATGAGCAGTTCTTC.

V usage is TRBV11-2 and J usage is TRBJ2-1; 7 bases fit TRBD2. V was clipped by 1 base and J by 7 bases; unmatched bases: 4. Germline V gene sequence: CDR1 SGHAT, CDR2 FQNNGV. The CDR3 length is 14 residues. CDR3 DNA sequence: TGTGCCAGCAGCTTAGTGGCGGGAGTTAATGAGCAGTTCTTC. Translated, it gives CASSLVAGVNEQFF.

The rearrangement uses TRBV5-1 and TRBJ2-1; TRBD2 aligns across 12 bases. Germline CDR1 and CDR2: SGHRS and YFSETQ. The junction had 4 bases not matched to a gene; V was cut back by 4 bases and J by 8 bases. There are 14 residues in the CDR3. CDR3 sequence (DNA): TGCGCCAGCAGCCCCCGACTAGCGGGAGATGAGCAGTTCTTC. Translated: CASSPRLAGDEQFF. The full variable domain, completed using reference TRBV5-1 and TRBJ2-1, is KAGVTQTPRYLIKTRGQQVTLSCSPISGHRSVSWYQQTPGQGLQFLFEYFSETQRNKGNFPGRFSGRQFSNSRSEMNVSTLELGDSALYLCASSPRLAGDEQFFGPGTRLTVL.

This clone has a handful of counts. The CDR3 sequence: CASSLELAGVNEQFF. As DNA, the CDR3 is TGCGCCAGCAGCTTGGAACTAGCGGGTGTCAATGAGCAGTTCTTC. The chain links TRBV5-1 to TRBJ2-1; TRBD2 aligns across 9 bases. The V segment lost 0 bases and the J segment 6 bases; nucleotides outside the gene matches: 4. The CDR3 extends over 15 amino acids. Germline V lookup: CDR1 SGHRS, CDR2 YFSETQ.

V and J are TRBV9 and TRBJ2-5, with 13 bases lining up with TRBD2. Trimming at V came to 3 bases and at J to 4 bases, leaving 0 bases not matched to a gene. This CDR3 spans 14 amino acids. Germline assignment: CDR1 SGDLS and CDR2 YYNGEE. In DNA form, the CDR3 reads TGTGCCAGCAGCGGGACTAGCGGGAGAGAGACCCAGTACTTC. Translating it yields CASSGTSGRETQYF.

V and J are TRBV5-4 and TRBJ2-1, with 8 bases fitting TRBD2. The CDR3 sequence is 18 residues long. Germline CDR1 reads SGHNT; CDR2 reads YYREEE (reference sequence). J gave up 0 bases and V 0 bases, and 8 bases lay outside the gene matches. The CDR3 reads CASSLDGSGVLSYNEQFF. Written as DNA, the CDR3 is TGTGCCAGCAGCTTGGATGGTAGCGGGGTACTCTCCTACAATGAGCAGTTCTTC. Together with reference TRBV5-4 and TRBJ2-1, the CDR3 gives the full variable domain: ETGVTQSPTHLIKTRGQQVTLRCSSQSGHNTVSWYQQALGQGPQFIFQYYREEENGRGNFPPRFSGLQFPNYSSELNVNALELDDSALYLCASSLDGSGVLSYNEQFFGPGTRLTVL.